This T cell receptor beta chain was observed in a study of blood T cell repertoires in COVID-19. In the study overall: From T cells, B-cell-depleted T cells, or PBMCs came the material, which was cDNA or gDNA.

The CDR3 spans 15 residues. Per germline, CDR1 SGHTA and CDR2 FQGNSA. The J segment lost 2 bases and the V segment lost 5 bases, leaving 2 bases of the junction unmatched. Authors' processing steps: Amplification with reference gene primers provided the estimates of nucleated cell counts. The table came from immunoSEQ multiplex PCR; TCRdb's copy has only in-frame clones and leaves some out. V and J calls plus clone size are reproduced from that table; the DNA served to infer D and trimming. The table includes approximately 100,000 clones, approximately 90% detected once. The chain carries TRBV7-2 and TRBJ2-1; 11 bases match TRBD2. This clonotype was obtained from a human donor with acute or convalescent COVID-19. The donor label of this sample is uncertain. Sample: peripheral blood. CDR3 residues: CASSQTSGTYNEQFF. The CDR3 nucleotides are TGTGCCAGCAGCCAGACTAGCGGGACCTACAATGAGCAGTTCTTC.